This is a list of T cell receptor beta chains from one sample in a study of glioma-infiltrating T cells after dendritic cell vaccination. The method was immunoSEQ multiplex PCR; TCRdb's version includes in-frame clones alone and lacks a portion of them. The data show roughly 100,000 clones, nearly 90% seen once. Material: blood, obtained after dendritic cell vaccination. Every receptor here comes from a human donor with glioblastoma. The CDR3 runs from the conserved cysteine through the conserved F or W. A D gene is named only where the DNA matches it firmly. Rows give clone size only sometimes, using once, few, many, or a class for an expanded clone.

v_call	clone_size	j_call	d_call	cdr3_aa	cdr3_nt
TRBV18	-	TRBJ2-7	TRBD1	CASSGTGAYEQYF	TGTGCCAGCTCGGGGACAGGAGCCTACGAGCAGTACTTC
TRBV5-4	-	TRBJ1-2	-	CASSLAEPSYGYTF	TGTGCCAGCAGCTTGGCTGAGCCTAGCTATGGCTACACCTTC
TRBV5-1	-	TRBJ2-2	-	CASSAGFSGTGELFF	TGCGCCAGCAGCGCCGGATTTTCAGGGACCGGGGAGCTGTTTTTT
TRBV5-6	-	TRBJ2-3	-	CASSLWLAITDTQYF	TGTGCCAGCAGCTTGTGGCTAGCGATCACAGATACGCAGTATTTT
TRBV30	once	TRBJ1-1	-	CACRGGNTEAFF	TGTGCCTGTAGGGGGGGGAACACTGAAGCTTTCTTT
TRBV7-9	-	TRBJ1-1	TRBD1	CASSLGQSNTEAFF	TGTGCCAGCAGCTTGGGACAGTCGAACACTGAAGCTTTCTTT
TRBV2	-	TRBJ2-3	TRBD1	CASSPQGTISTDTQYF	TGTGCCAGCAGTCCACAGGGGACAATAAGCACAGATACGCAGTATTTT
TRBV30	-	TRBJ2-1	TRBD2	CAWSGGRANEQFF	TGTGCCTGGAGCGGCGGGAGGGCCAATGAGCAGTTCTTC
TRBV7-2	once	TRBJ2-5	TRBD1	CASRSSETGYFGETQYF	TGTGCCAGCAGAAGCTCCGAGACAGGGTATTTTGGGGAGACCCAGTACTTC
TRBV7-9	once	TRBJ1-3	-	CASSLALGGNSGNTIYF	TGTGCCAGCAGCTTAGCCCTAGGAGGAAACTCTGGAAACACCATATATTTT
TRBV29-1	-	TRBJ1-2	-	CSVESYSRGGYTF	TGCAGCGTTGAATCGTACAGCCGCGGGGGCTACACCTTC
TRBV19	-	TRBJ2-5	-	CASSISSVETQYF	TGTGCCAGTAGTATAAGTAGCGTTGAGACCCAGTACTTC
TRBV4-1	-	TRBJ2-1	TRBD2	CASSQAASGRASSYNEQFF	TGCGCCAGCAGCCAAGCGGCTAGCGGGAGGGCAAGCTCCTACAATGAGCAGTTCTTC
TRBV29-1	once	TRBJ1-4	TRBD1	CSVTRDRGEKLFF	TGCAGCGTTACCCGGGACAGGGGTGAAAAACTGTTTTTT
TRBV27	-	TRBJ1-1	TRBD1	CASSPRDRVGTEAFF	TGTGCCAGCAGTCCAAGGGACAGGGTGGGCACTGAAGCTTTCTTT
TRBV5-1	-	TRBJ1-1	-	CASSLEGGPGNTEAFF	TGCGCCAGCAGCTTGGAAGGGGGACCGGGCAACACTGAAGCTTTCTTT
TRBV18	once	TRBJ1-5	-	CASSPGRINQPQHF	TGTGCCAGCTCACCGGGGAGGATCAATCAGCCCCAGCATTTT
TRBV5-1	-	TRBJ2-5	TRBD2	CASSLDSGRVREQYF	TGCGCCAGCAGCTTGGATAGCGGGAGGGTACGGGAGCAGTACTTC
TRBV7-9	-	TRBJ2-1	-	CASSLLNSAGEQFF	TGTGCCAGCAGCTTACTAAACTCTGCAGGGGAGCAGTTCTTC